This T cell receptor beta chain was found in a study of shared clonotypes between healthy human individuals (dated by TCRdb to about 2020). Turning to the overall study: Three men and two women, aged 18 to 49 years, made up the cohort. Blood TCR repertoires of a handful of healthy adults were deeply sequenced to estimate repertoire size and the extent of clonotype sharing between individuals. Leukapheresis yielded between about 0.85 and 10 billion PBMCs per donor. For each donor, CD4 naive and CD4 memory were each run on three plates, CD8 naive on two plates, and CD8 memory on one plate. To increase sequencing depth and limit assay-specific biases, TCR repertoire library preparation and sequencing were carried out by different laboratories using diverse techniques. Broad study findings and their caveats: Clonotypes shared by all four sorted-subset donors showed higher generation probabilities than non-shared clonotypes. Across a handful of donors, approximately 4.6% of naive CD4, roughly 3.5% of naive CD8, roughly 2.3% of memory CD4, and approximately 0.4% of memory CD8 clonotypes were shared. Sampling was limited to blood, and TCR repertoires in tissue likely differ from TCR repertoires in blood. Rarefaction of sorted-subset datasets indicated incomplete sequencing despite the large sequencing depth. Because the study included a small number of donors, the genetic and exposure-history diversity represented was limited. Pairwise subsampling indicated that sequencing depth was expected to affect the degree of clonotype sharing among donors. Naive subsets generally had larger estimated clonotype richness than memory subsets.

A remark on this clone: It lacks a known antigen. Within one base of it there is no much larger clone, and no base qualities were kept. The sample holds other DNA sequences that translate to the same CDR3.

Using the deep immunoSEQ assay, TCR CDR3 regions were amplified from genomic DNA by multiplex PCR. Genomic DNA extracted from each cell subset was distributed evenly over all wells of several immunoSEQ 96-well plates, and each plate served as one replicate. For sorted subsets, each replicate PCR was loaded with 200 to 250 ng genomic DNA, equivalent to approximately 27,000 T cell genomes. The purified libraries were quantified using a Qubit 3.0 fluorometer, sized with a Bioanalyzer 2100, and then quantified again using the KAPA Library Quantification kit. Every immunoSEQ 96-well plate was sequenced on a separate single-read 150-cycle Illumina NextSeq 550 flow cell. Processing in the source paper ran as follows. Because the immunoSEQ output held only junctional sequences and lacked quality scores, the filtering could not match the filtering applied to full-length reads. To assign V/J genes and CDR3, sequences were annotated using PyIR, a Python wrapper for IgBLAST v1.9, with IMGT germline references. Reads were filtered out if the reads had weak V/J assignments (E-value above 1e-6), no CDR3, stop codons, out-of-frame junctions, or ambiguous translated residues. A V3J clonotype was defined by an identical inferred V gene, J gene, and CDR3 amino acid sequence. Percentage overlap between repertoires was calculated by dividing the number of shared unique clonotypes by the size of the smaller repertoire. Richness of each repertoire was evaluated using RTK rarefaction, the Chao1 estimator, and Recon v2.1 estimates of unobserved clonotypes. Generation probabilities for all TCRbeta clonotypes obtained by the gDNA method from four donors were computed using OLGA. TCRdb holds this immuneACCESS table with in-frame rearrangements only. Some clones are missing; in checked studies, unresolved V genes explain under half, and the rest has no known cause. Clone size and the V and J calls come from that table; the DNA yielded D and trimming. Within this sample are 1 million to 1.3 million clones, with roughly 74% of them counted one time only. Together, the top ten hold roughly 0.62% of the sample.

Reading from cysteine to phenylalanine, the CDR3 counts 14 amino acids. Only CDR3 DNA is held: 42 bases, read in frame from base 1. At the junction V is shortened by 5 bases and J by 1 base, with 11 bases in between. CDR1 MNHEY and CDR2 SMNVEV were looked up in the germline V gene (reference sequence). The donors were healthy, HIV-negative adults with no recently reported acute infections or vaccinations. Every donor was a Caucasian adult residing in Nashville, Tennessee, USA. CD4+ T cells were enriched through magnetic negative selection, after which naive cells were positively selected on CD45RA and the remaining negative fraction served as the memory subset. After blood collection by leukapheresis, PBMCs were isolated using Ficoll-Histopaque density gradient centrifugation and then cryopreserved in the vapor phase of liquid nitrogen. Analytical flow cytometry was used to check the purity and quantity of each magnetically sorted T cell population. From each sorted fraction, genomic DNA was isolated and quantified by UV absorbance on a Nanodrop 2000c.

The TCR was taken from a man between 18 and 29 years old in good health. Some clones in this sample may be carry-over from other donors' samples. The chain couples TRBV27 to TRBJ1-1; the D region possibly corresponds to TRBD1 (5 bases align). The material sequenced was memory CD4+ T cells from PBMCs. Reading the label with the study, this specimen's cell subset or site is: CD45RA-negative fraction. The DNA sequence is TGTGCCAGCAGTCTGTTTAGGGGGAACACTGAAGCTTTCTTT. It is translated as CASSLFRGNTEAFF.